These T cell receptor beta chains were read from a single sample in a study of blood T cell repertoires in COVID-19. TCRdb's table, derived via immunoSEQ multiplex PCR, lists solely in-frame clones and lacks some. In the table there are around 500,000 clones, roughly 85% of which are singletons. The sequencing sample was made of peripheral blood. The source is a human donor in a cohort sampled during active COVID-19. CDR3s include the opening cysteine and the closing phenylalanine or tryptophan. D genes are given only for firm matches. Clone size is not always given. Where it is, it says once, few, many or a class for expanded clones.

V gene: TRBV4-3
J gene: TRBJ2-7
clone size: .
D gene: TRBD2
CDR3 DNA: TGCGCCAGCAGCCAAGTGTGGGGTTGCGGGAGCGGGGAGTACGAGCAGTACTTC
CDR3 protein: CASSQVWGCGSGEYEQYF

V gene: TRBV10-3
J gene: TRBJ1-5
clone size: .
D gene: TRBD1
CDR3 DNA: TGTGCCATCAGTGAGGTCCAGGGGGCTAATCAGCCCCAGCATTTT
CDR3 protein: CAISEVQGANQPQHF

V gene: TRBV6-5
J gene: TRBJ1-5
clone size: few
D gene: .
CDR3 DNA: TGTGCCAGCAGCTCAAGCCTCAATCAGCCCCAGCATTTT
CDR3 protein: CASSSSLNQPQHF

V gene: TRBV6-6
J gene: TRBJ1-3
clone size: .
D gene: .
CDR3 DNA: TGTGCCAGCAGCCCCACTAGGAGGGATGTAAACACCATATATTTT
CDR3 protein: CASSPTRRDVNTIYF

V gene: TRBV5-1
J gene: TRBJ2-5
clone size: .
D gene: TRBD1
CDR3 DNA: TGCGCCAGCGGGGGACAGGGGGTCGGAGAGACCCAGTACTTC
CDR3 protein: CASGGQGVGETQYF

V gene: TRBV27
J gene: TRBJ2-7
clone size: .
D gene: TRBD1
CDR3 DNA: TGTGCCAGCAGAGTACAGGGGTACTCCTACGAGCAGTACTTC
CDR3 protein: CASRVQGYSYEQYF

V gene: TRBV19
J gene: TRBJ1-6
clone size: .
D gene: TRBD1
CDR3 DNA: TGTGCCAGTAGTGGCTCAGGGGGTCACTATAATTCACCCCTCCACTTT
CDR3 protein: CASSGSGGHYNSPLHF

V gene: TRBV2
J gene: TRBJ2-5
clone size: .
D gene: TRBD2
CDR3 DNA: TGTGCCCGCACTAGCGGGAGAGGAGAGACCCAGTACTTC
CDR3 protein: CARTSGRGETQYF

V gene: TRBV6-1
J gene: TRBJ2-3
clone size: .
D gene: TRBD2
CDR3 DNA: TGTGCCAGCAGTGCCCGGGACGTTCTAAGGACTAGCGGGAGGGGAGATACGCAGTATTTT
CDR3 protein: CASSARDVLRTSGRGDTQYF

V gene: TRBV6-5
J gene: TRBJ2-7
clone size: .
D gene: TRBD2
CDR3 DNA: TGTGCCAGCAGGGGCGGGAGCATCGACGAGCAGTACTTC
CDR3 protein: CASRGGSIDEQYF

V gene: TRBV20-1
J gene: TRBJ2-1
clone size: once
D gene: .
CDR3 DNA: TGCAGTGCTAGCACCTACAATGAGCAGTTCTTC
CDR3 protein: CSASTYNEQFF

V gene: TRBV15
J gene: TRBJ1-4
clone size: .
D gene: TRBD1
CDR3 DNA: TGTGCCACCAGCAGAGGTCCAGGGGGTGGTGAAAAACTGTTTTTT
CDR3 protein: CATSRGPGGGEKLFF

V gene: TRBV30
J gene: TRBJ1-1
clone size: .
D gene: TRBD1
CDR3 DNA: TGTGCCTGGACCCCGGGACAGGGGAACACTGAAGCTTTCTTT
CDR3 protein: CAWTPGQGNTEAFF

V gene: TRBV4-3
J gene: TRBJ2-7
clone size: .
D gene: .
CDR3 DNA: TGCGCCAGCAGCCAAGATCTATTAAGGGAGGACGAGCAGTACTTC
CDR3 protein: CASSQDLLREDEQYF

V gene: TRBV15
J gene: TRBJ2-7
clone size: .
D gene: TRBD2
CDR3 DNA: TGTGCCACCAGCGAGGGTAGCGGGGGCTACGAGCAGTACTTC
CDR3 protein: CATSEGSGGYEQYF

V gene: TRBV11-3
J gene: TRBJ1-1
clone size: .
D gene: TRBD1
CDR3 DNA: TGTGCCAGCAGCCCCCGGACAGGGGATACTGAAGCTTTCTTT
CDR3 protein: CASSPRTGDTEAFF

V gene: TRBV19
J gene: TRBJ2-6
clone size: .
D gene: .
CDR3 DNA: TGTGCCAGTAGCCGGGTTTTCTCTGGGGCCAACGTCCTGACTTTC
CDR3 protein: CASSRVFSGANVLTF

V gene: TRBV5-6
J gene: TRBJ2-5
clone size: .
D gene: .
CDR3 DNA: TGTGCCAGCAGCCGACGTAGCGGAGAAGAGACCCAGTACTTC
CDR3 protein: CASSRRSGEETQYF

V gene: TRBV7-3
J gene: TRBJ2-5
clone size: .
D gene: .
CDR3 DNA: TGTGCCAGCAGCGCACAGGGCCAAGAGACCCAGTACTTC
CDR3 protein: CASSAQGQETQYF

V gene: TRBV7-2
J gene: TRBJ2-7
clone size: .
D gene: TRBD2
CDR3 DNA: TGTGCCAGCAGCTTCAGACTAGCGGGAGGCTACGAGCAGTACTTC
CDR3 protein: CASSFRLAGGYEQYF

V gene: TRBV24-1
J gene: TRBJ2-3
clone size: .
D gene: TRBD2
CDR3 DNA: TGTGCCACCAGTGATATTAGCGGGAGGGCCGGGGATACGCAGTATTTT
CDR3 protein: CATSDISGRAGDTQYF

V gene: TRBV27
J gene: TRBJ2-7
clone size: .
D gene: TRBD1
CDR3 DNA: TGTGCCAGCAGTCGGGGACAGCTTTTAAGTGAGCAGTACTTC
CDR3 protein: CASSRGQLLSEQYF

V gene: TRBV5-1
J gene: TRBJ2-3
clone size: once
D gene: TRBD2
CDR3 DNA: TGCGCCAGCAGCTTGCGGTCTAGCGGGAGTCCGGATACGCAGTATTTT
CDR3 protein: CASSLRSSGSPDTQYF

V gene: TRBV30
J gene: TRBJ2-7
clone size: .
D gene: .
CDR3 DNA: TGTGCCTGGAGGAGCGGAAGGGCCGAGCAGTACTTC
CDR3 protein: CAWRSGRAEQYF

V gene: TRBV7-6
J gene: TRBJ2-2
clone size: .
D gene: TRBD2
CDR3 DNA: TGTGCCAGCAGCTTAGGAGCTAGCGGGAGCGGGGAGCTGTTTTTT
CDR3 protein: CASSLGASGSGELFF

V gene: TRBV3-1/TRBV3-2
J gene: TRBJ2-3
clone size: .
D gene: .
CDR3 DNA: TGTGCCAGCAGCCTTAGGGGGGGGGCTAGCACAGATACGCAGTATTTT
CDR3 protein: CASSLRGGASTDTQYF

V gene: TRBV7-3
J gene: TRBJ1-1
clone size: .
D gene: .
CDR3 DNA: TGTGCCAGCAGCTTAGGTATCAGGAACACTGAAGCTTTCTTT
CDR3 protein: CASSLGIRNTEAFF

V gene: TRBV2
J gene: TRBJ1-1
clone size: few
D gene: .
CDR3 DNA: TGTGCCAGCCTTTACGGGAGGAACACTGAAGCTTTCTTT
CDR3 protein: CASLYGRNTEAFF

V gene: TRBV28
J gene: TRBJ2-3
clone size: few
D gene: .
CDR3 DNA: TGTGCCAGCAGTTCCAACACAGATACGCAGTATTTT
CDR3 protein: CASSSNTDTQYF

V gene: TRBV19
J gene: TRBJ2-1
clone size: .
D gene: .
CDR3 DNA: TGTGCCAGTAGTGTGCGGACTACCTACAATGAGCAGTTCTTC
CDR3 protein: CASSVRTTYNEQFF

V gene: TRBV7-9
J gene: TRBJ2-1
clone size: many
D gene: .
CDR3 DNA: TGTGCCAGCAGCTTTCCCGAAAAGGGGGGGTCCTACAATGAGCAGTTCTTC
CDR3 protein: CASSFPEKGGSYNEQFF

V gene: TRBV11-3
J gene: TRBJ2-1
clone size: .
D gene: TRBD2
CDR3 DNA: TGTGCCAGCAGCGACCGGAGCGGGGGGGCCTACAATGAGCAGTTCTTC
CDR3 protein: CASSDRSGGAYNEQFF

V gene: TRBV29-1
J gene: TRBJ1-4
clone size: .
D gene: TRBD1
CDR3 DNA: TGCAGCGTGGGGACAGGGGGCAATGAAAAACTGTTTTTT
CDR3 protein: CSVGTGGNEKLFF

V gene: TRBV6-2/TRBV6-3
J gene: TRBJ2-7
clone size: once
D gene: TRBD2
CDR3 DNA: TGTGCCAGCAGCGAACCTACTAGCGGGTGGTTGGCTTTAGAGCAGTACTTC
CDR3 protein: CASSEPTSGWLALEQYF

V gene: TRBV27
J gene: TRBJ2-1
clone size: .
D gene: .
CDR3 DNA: TGTGCCAGCGACCGAACCATCCTAGCGTATAGCTCCTACAATGAGCAGTTCTTC
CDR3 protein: CASDRTILAYSSYNEQFF

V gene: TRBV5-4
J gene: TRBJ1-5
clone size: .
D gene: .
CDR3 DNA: TGTGCCAGCAGCTTCCAGGGCAATCAGCCCCAGCATTTT
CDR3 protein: CASSFQGNQPQHF

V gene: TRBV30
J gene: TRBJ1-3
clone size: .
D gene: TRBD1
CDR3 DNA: TGTGCCTGGAGGCCTCTCTTTACAGGGGCGCGCGGAAACACCATATATTTT
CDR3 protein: CAWRPLFTGARGNTIYF

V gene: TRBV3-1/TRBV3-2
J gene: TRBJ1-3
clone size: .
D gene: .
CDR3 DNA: TGTGCCAGCAGCCCCCCAGGCTCGGGAAACACCATATATTTT
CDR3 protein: CASSPPGSGNTIYF

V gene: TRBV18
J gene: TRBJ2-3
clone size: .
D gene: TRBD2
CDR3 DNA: TGTGCCAGCTCACCATCCGGGTATAGCGGGAGGGCCGCTACGCAGTATTTT
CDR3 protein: CASSPSGYSGRAATQYF

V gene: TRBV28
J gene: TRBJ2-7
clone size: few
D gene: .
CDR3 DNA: TGTGCCAGCAGTTTCCCCGGCGGAGGGACTCCTTACGAGCAGTACTTC
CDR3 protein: CASSFPGGGTPYEQYF

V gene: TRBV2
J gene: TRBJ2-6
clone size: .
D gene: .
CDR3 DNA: TGTGCCAGCAGTGTTCGGGGGGCAGGTGGGGCCAACGTCCTGACTTTC
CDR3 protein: CASSVRGAGGANVLTF

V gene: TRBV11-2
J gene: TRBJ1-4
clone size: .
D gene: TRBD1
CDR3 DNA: TGTGCCAGCAGCTTTAAACAGGGGGCTAATGAAAAACTGTTTTTT
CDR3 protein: CASSFKQGANEKLFF

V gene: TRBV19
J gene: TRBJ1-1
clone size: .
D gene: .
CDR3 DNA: TGTGCCAGTAGTACTAACAGGGACACTGAAGCTTTCTTT
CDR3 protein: CASSTNRDTEAFF

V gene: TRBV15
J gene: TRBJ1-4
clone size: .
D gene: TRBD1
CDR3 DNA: TGTGCCACCAGCAGAGTTCGGGACAGCCTTAATGAAAAACTGTTTTTT
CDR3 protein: CATSRVRDSLNEKLFF

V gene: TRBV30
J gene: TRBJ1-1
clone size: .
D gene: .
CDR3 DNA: TGTGCCTGGAACTTCAACACTGAAGCTTTCTTT
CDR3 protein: CAWNFNTEAFF

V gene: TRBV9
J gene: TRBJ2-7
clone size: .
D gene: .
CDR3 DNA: TGTGCCAGCAGCGTAGGAGAGGTAGCGTTCTCCTACGAGCAGTACTTC
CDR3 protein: CASSVGEVAFSYEQYF

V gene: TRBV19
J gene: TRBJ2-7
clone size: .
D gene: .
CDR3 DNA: TGTGCCAGTAGTCCCTCCTTTGGAGCCCGATCGGGAGAGCAGTACTTC
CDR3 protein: CASSPSFGARSGEQYF

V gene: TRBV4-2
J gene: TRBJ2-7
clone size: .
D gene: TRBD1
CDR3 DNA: TGTGCCAGCAGCCAGGTTGGACAGGGGACTACGTACGAGCAGTACTTC
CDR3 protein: CASSQVGQGTTYEQYF

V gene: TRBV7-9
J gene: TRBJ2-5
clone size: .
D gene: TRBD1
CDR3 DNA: TGTGCCAGCATGACCGGGACAGTCTTCCAAGAGACCCAGTACTTC
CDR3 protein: CASMTGTVFQETQYF

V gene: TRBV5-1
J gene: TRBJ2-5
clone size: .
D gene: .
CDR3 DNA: TGCGCCAGCAGCTTGGAAACTGAGACCCAGTACTTC
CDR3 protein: CASSLETETQYF

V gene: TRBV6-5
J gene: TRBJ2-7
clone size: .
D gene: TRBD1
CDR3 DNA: TGTGCCACCCGGGACAGCTCCTACGAGCAGTACTTC
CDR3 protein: CATRDSSYEQYF